This is a list of T cell receptor beta chains from one sample in a study of blood T cell repertoires in COVID-19. TCRdb keeps only in-frame clones here, not all; method: immunoSEQ multiplex PCR. This sample has around 140,000 clones; about nine tenths occur once, and the top ten carry around 1.6%. Sample: peripheral blood. The receptors stem from a human donor in a cohort sampled during active COVID-19. Both conserved end residues are part of each CDR3. D genes are given only for firm matches. Not all rows give a size; the values are once, few, many and, for expanded clones, a class.

TRBV7-2	TRBD2	18	TRBJ2-3	once	CASSLGEVAGVITDTQYF	TGTGCCAGCAGCTTAGGGGAGGTGGCGGGGGTGATCACAGATACGCAGTATTTT
TRBV7-9	-	15	TRBJ2-2	-	CASSLGAVPTGELFF	TGTGCCAGCAGCTTAGGGGCAGTGCCTACAGGGGAGCTGTTTTTT
TRBV12-5	TRBD2	15	TRBJ2-7	-	CASGRGDPGRSEQYF	TGTGCTAGTGGGCGGGGGGATCCCGGGAGGAGCGAGCAGTACTTC
TRBV2	TRBD1	15	TRBJ1-3	-	CASSGAHTGVYTIYF	TGTGCCAGCAGTGGGGCGCATACAGGGGTATACACCATATATTTT
TRBV19	TRBD1	16	TRBJ2-2	-	CASSYPQGAYTGELFF	TGTGCCAGTAGCTATCCACAGGGGGCATACACCGGGGAGCTGTTTTTT
TRBV9	-	13	TRBJ1-1	-	CASSSEGNTEAFF	TGTGCCAGCAGTAGTGAGGGGAACACTGAAGCTTTCTTT
TRBV2	TRBD1	15	TRBJ1-4	-	CASSTDRGTNEKLFF	TGTGCCAGCAGTACAGACAGGGGAACTAATGAAAAACTGTTTTTT
TRBV4-1	TRBD1	17	TRBJ1-2	-	CASSQDHGTGVTYGYTF	TGCGCCAGCAGCCAAGATCACGGGACAGGGGTTACATATGGCTACACCTTC
TRBV4-2	-	13	TRBJ1-1	-	CASSQTLNTEAFF	TGTGCCAGCAGCCAAACACTGAACACTGAAGCTTTCTTT
TRBV7-3	TRBD2	16	TRBJ2-3	-	CASSLVSGGGTDTQYF	TGTGCCAGCAGCTTAGTTAGCGGGGGGGGCACAGATACGCAGTATTTT
TRBV6-6	TRBD2	20	TRBJ2-1	-	CASSHLEGLRASGGYNEQFF	TGTGCCAGCAGCCACCTTGAAGGTCTTAGGGCTAGCGGGGGTTACAATGAGCAGTTCTTC
TRBV7-2	TRBD1	17	TRBJ1-5	-	CASSPWSQGVGNQPQHF	TGTGCCAGCAGCCCATGGTCACAGGGGGTTGGCAATCAGCCCCAGCATTTT
TRBV12-3/TRBV12-4	-	11	TRBJ2-2	-	CASSPVRELFF	TGTGCCAGCAGTCCAGTTAGGGAGCTGTTTTTT
TRBV4-3	-	17	TRBJ2-7	-	CASSQHLGDVGSYEQYF	TGCGCCAGCAGCCAACACCTGGGAGACGTGGGCTCCTACGAGCAGTACTTC
TRBV11-2	TRBD1	17	TRBJ1-1	-	CASSFRDRGGGNTEAFF	TGTGCCAGCAGCTTTCGGGACAGGGGCGGAGGGAACACTGAAGCTTTCTTT
TRBV7-3	-	14	TRBJ1-2	-	CASSPLSRQDPYTF	TGTGCCAGCAGCCCTTTAAGTCGACAGGACCCCTACACCTTC